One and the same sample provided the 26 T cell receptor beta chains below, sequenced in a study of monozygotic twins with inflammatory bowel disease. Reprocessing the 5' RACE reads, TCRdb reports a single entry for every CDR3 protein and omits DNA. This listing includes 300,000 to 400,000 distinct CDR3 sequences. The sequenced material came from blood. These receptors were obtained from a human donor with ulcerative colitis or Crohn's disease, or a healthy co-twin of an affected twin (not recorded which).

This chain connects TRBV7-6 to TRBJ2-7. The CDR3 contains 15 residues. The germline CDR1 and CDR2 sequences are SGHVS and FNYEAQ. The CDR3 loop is CASSLAPRTFYEQYF.

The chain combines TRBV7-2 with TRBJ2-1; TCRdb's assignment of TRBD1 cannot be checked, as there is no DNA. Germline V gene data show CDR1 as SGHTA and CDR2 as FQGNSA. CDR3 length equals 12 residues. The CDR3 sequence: CASSLVRGGGTF.

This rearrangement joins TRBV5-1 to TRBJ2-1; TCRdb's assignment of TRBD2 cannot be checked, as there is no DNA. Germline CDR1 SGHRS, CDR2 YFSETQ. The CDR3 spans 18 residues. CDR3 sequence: CASSLESAGFEYYNEQFF. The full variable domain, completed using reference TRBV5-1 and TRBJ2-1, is KAGVTQTPRYLIKTRGQQVTLSCSPISGHRSVSWYQQTPGQGLQFLFEYFSETQRNKGNFPGRFSGRQFSNSRSEMNVSTLELGDSALYLCASSLESAGFEYYNEQFFGPGTRLTVL.

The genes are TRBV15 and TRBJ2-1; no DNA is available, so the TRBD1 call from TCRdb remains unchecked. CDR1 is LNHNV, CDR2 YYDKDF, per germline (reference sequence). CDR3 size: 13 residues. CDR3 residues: CAARTGVRGEQFF.

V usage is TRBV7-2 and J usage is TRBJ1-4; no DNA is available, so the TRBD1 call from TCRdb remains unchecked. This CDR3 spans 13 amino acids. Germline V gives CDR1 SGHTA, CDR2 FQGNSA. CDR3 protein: CASSSEDSEKLFF.

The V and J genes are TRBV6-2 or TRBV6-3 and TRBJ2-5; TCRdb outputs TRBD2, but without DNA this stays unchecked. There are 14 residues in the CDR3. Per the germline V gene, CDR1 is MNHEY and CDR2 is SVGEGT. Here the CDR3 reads CASSYGGGVETQYF.

The CDR3 loop reads CASSADRAYSPLHF. This chain joins TRBV9 and TRBJ1-6; absent DNA, TCRdb's TRBD1 call cannot be checked. The germline CDR1 and CDR2 sequences are SGDLS and YYNGEE. The CDR3 is 14 residues long.

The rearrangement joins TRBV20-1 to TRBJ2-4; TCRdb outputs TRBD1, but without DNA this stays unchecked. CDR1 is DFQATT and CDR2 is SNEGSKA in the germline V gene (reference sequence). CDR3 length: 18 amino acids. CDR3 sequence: CAPSWPDSVYLAKNIQYF.

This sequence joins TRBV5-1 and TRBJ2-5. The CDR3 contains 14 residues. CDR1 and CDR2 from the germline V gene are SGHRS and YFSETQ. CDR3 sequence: CASSLDLSQETQYF.

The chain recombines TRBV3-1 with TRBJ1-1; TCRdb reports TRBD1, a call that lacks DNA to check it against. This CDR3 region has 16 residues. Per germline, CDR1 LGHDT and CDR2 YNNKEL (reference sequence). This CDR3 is CASSQAFRGQGMTAFF.

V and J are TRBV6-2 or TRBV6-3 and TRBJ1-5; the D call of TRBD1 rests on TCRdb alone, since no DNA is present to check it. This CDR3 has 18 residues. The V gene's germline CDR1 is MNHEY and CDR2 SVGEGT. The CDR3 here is CASSYPNGTGGGNQPQHF.

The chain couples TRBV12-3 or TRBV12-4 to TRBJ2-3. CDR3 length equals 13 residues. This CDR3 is CASSRRAADTQYF.

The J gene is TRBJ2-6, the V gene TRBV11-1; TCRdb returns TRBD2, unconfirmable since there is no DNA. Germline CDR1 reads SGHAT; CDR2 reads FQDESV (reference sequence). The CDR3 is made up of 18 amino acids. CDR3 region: CASSLEAGGPAGANVLTF.

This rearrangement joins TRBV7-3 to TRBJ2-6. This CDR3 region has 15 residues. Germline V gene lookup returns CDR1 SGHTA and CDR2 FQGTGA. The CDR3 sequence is CASSYTGPGANVLTF. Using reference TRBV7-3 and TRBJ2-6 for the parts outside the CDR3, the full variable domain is GAGVSQTPSNKVTEKGKYVELRCDPISGHTALYWYRQSLGQGPEFLIYFQGTGAADDSGLPNDRFFAVRPEGSVSTLKIQRTERGDSAVYLCASSYTGPGANVLTFGAGSRLTVL.

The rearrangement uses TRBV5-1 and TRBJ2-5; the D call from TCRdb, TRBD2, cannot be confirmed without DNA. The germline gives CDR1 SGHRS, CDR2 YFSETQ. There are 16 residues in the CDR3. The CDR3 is CASSLVAAGGQETQYF.

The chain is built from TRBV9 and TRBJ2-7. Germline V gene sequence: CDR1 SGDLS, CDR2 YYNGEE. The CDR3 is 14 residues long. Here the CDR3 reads CASSGQPFTSEQYF.

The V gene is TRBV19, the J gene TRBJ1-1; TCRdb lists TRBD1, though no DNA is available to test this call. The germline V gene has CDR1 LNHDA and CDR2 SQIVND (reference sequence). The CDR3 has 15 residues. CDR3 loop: CASRTNIKRNTEAFF.

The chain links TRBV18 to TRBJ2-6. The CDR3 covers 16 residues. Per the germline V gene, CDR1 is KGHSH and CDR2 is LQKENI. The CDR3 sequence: CASSPNSPSGANVLTF.

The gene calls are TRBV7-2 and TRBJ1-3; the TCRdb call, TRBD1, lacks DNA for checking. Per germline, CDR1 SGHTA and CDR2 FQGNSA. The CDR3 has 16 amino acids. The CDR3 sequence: CASSARTGYMGNTIYF.

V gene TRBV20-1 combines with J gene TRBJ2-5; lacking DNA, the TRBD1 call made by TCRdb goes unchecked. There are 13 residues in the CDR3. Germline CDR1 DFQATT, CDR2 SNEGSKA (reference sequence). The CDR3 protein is CSAPPEGVWTQYF.

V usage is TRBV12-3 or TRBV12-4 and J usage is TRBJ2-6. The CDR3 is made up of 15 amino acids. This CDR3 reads CASSFSVAGANVLTF.

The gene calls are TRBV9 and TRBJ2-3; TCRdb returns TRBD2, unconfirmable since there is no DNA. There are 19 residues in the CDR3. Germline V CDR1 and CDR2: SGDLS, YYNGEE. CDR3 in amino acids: CASSDRGTSGGLGGVTQYF.

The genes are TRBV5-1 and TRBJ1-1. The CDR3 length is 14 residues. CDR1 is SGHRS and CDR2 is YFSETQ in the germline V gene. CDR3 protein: CASSTEGGHTEAFF.

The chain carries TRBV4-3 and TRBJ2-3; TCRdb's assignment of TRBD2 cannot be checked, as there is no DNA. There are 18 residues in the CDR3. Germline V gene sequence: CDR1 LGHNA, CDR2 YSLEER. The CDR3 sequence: CASSQDGLALTSTDTQYF.

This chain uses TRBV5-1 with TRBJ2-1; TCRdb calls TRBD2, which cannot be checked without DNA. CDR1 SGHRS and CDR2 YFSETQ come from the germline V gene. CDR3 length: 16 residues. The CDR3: CASRLAGGLTYNEQFF. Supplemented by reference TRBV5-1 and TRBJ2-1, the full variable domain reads KAGVTQTPRYLIKTRGQQVTLSCSPISGHRSVSWYQQTPGQGLQFLFEYFSETQRNKGNFPGRFSGRQFSNSRSEMNVSTLELGDSALYLCASRLAGGLTYNEQFFGPGTRLTVL.

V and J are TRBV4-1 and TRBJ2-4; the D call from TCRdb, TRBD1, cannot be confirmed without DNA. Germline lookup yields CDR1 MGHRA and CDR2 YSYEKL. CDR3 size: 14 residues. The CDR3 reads CASSHPGTPGIQYF.